A single sample gave rise to the 10 T cell receptor beta chains below, sequenced in a study of T cell repertoires in cytomegalovirus infection. Each CDR3 protein is one row after TCRdb ran MiXCR on the reads. The table lists some 680,000 distinct CDR3 sequences, 35% of them singletons, with under 3.5% in the top ten. The sample taken for sequencing was PBMCs. These receptors originate from a human donor in good health (CMV status not recorded). Some clones in this sample may be carry-over from other donors' samples.

This clonotype was counted between two and nine times. The rearrangement joins TRBV25-1 to TRBJ1-4, with D hard to call. Trimming pared 3 bases from V and 0 bases from J, leaving 8 bases between. This CDR3 contains 15 residues. Germline V gene sequence: CDR1 MGHDK, CDR2 SYGVNS. CDR3 sequence reads: CASSEGQTTNEKLFF. The CDR3 DNA reads TGTGCCAGCAGTGAGGGCCAGACAACTAATGAAAAACTGTTTTTT.

CDR3 amino acids: CASGTGFSNTEAFF. DNA for the CDR3: TGTGCCAGCGGGACAGGATTTTCGAACACTGAAGCTTTCTTT. The chain uses TRBV28 and TRBJ1-1, with TRBD1 identical over 8 bases. J gave up 1 base and V 8 bases, and 6 bases lay outside the gene matches. CDR3 length: 14 residues. Germline assignment: CDR1 MDHEN and CDR2 SYDVKM. The variable domain in full, completed from reference TRBV28 and TRBJ1-1, reads DVKVTQSSRYLVKRTGEKVFLECVQDMDHENMFWYRQDPGLGLRLIYFSYDVKMKEKGDIPEGYSVSREKKERFSLILESASTNQTSMYLCASGTGFSNTEAFFGQGTRLTVV.

This clonotype was counted a few times. The rearrangement uses TRBV12-3 or TRBV12-4 and TRBJ1-3; possibly TRBD1 for D (6 bases). This CDR3 is built from 15 residues. Trimming cost V 5 bases and J 0 bases, with 11 bases left between them. The CDR3 DNA sequence: TGTGCCAGCAGTGGACAGCTAATCTCTGGAAACACCATATATTTT. As protein: CASSGQLISGNTIYF.

This clonotype was detected only once. No conserved phenylalanine or tryptophan is present at the end of the CDR3, so a read error is the likely explanation. The V and J genes are TRBV6-6 and TRBJ2-1; D is possibly TRBD2 (7 bases). V lost 6 bases and J lost 6, with 21 bases in between. CDR3 length: 16 residues. Germline CDR1 MNHNY, CDR2 SVGAGI (reference sequence). CDR3 protein: CASSLGGGGKGNEQFS. DNA of the CDR3: TGTGCCAGCAGCCTGGGGGGGGGCGGGAAGGGCAATGAGCAGTTCTCC.

The chain is built from TRBV4-1 and TRBJ2-5; D not certain. The germline V gene encodes CDR1 MGHRA and CDR2 YSYEKL. This CDR3 spans 15 amino acids. The germline V and J ends were trimmed by 0 bases and 5 bases, with 13 bases remaining between them. The CDR3 loop reads CASSQEGLSGETQYF. CDR3 DNA sequence: TGCGCCAGCAGCCAAGAGGGGTTATCGGGTGAGACCCAGTACTTC.

This chain joins TRBV28 and TRBJ1-6, with D possibly being TRBD1 (5 bases). Germline V lookup: CDR1 MDHEN, CDR2 SYDVKM. V was pared by 6 bases and J by 9 bases, with 12 bases between. The CDR3 runs 13 residues. CDR3 residues: CASSSDNVSPLHF. As DNA, the CDR3 is TGTGCCAGCAGCTCGGACAACGTTTCACCCCTCCACTTT. Based on the CDR3 plus reference TRBV28 and TRBJ1-6, the full variable domain is DVKVTQSSRYLVKRTGEKVFLECVQDMDHENMFWYRQDPGLGLRLIYFSYDVKMKEKGDIPEGYSVSREKKERFSLILESASTNQTSMYLCASSSDNVSPLHFGNGTRLTVT.

This clonotype was detected a few times. V gene TRBV5-6 combines with J gene TRBJ1-3; D call uncertain. V shed 1 base and J shed 5 bases, with 16 bases lying between them. Germline CDR1 SGHDT, CDR2 YYEEEE. This CDR3 contains 16 residues. The CDR3 DNA is TGTGCCAGCAGCTTGACGGTCGGCAGTCGGAGAAACACCATATATTTT. Translated: CASSLTVGSRRNTIYF.

J is TRBJ2-1 and V is TRBV20-1; D not certain. Germline V lookup: CDR1 DFQATT, CDR2 SNEGSKA (reference sequence). The CDR3 is 14 residues long. V was cut by 3 bases and J by 4 bases, with 13 bases left in between. The CDR3 protein is CSASGVNEYNEQFF. The CDR3 DNA reads TGCAGTGCTAGTGGCGTAAATGAATACAATGAGCAGTTCTTC.

This clonotype was counted at least ten times. The rearrangement joins TRBV12-3 or TRBV12-4 to TRBJ1-1, with 7 bases fitting TRBD1. With 6 bases clipped from V and 9 bases from J, the junction kept 4 bases outside the gene matches. CDR3 size: 11 residues. The CDR3 region is CASRLTGKAFF. CDR3 DNA: TGTGCCAGCAGACTGACAGGGAAAGCTTTCTTT.

The chain links TRBV3-1 to TRBJ2-1; 8 nucleotides match TRBD2. This CDR3 contains 16 residues. Germline-derived CDR1 and CDR2 are LGHDT and YNNKEL (reference sequence). J lost 0 bases, V lost 3 bases, and 4 bases had no gene match. This CDR3 reads CASSHRSGSSYNEQFF. The CDR3 DNA reads TGTGCCAGCAGCCACCGAAGCGGGAGCTCCTACAATGAGCAGTTCTTC.